This TCR beta chain was observed in a study of T cell responses to AZD1222 COVID-19 vaccine. This CDR3 has 19 amino acids. About this clone itself: Antigen: not known.

Here immunoSEQ multiplex PCR was the method, and the copy in TCRdb shows in-frame clones only, minus some. The repertoire holds over 95,000 clones, roughly 80% seen once, with 13% to 15% in the top ten. The study, taken as a whole, reports: Seropositive at baseline were only a handful of AZD1222 recipients. Unmutated variant regions reportedly attract nearly half of all spike-specific TCRs. Mapped onto spike, vaccine-associated CD4 TCRs spanned it and were dominant at 160-218 and 743-854.

Specimen: peripheral blood, collected 28 days after the second AZD1222 dose. This receptor was taken from an adult who received the AZD1222 COVID-19 vaccine. The chain couples TRBV21-1 to TRBJ1-6. TRBV21-1 is a pseudogene. The CDR3 sequence: CASSEGPGTDGFSNSPLHF. The CDR3 DNA is TGTGCCAGCAGCGAAGGCCCCGGGACCGATGGTTTTTCAAACTCACCCCTCCACTTT.